This TCR beta chain was retrieved from a study of cytotoxic CD8 clonotypes in ibrutinib-treated CLL (dated by TCRdb to 2020 to 2023). In the study overall: The cohort included around 15 treatment-naive and around 10 relapsed/refractory patients; about 17 were IGHV unmutated. Samples at response were collected after a median of about 11 months of treatment, with a range of roughly 6 to 36 months. An average of roughly 270,000 productive templates and around 100,000 productive rearrangements was obtained per sample. Partial responses were observed in about 25 patients and complete responses in 2; after a median follow-up of 68 months, remission was maintained in approximately 14 patients and progression was observed in roughly 12. Cryopreserved peripheral blood mononuclear cells were collected at three points: before therapy, at response, and at either sustained remission or disease progression. Longitudinal samples were obtainable from about 30% of the 86 participants in the trial. All remission and progressive disease samples were collected while patients were still receiving ibrutinib.

Interpreted using the paper, the time point label stands for: progressive disease on ibrutinib. For TCR beta library preparation, 1.5 to 2 micrograms of genomic DNA were extracted from the cryopreserved PBMCs. Longitudinal blood samples from CLL patients on ibrutinib monotherapy were analyzed using high-throughput TCR beta sequencing. Patients were enrolled in a phase 2 open-label single-center ibrutinib monotherapy trial. A MiSeq instrument was used for deep resolution sequencing, which targeted depths ranging from 1 in 1 million up to 1 in 200,000 T cells, with coverage averaging 10x for each clonotype. TCR beta libraries were generated with the immunoSEQ hsTCRB Kit. The original methods were these. Data were analyzed with ImmunoSEQ Data Assistant and ImmunoSEQ Analyzer, with V, D and J genes assigned per IMGT definitions. Clonality, which ranges from 0 to 1, was calculated as one minus the normalized Shannon entropy of productive rearrangement frequencies. Only overrepresented clonotypes making up at least 0.05% of the repertoire of each patient were included in the public clonotype analysis. Repertoires from thirteen age-matched healthy donors in immuneACCESS were used as clonality controls. Entries here come from immuneACCESS through TCRdb and include only in-frame sequences with V and J called. Some clones fail to appear in such tables; in the studies checked, an unresolved V gene covers under half of the shortfall, and the cause of the remainder is unknown. V, J and clone size reflect that table, while D and trimming were determined from the DNA. This sample has approximately 280,000 clones in its table, and roughly three quarters of those were observed once. The ten largest clones represent about 5.7% of the sample.

The paper as a whole reports these results and caveats: Sampling times were not matched between sustained-remission and progressing patients, and lymph node repertoires were not studied. Public clonotypes were found to be uncommon and were observed to contract or remain stable during treatment; the increase in clonality was shown to reflect expansion of private clonotypes at ibrutinib response. Clonality increased at ibrutinib response, stayed stable in sustained remission, and fell back toward baseline at progression. At baseline, clonality was higher than in age-matched healthy donors and showed a strong correlation with circulating CD8+ T-cell counts.

As regards this clone: Which antigen it targets is not known. No per-base quality is available; no much larger clone lies one base away.

Sequences MNHNY (CDR1) and SVGAGI (CDR2) are obtained from the germline V gene (reference sequence). Trimming removed 4 bases from V and 4 bases from J, leaving 13 bases between the germline ends. The CDR3 runs 14 amino acids, cysteine and phenylalanine included. Only the CDR3 region is kept as DNA, spanning 42 bases read in frame from base 1. The sequence was collected from a human donor with chronic lymphocytic leukemia. The material was PBMCs, obtained at disease progression, from a patient treated with ibrutinib. The sequence links TRBV6-6 to TRBJ1-2, with TRBD1 tentatively as D gene (5 bases match). DNA sequence: TGTGCCAGCAGTTTTGGCAGGGAGGGCTATGGCTACACCTTC. This is translated as CASSFGREGYGYTF.